Each of the 27 T cell receptor beta chains below was sequenced from the same sample in a study of T-cell memory formation after mild COVID-19. TCRdb reprocessed the 5' RACE reads with MiXCR, giving one entry per CDR3 protein. The sample lists approximately 290,000 distinct CDR3 sequences; 7% to 10% were seen once. The sample was PBMCs or a T cell subset sorted from them (not recorded which). These TCRs come from a man younger than 30 who had mild COVID-19 (a few samples of this study predate the infection). Cell type and time point are not known.

The sample holds many counts of this clonotype. The chain has TRBV4-3 and TRBJ2-3; TRBD2 matches at 13 bases. CDR1 LGHNA and CDR2 YSLEER come from the germline V gene. V trimming: 0 bases; J trimming: 2 bases; junction bases outside the gene matches: 8. CDR3 size: 19 residues. CDR3 nucleotides: TGCGCCAGCAGCCAAGAGGTAGGGGGACTAGCGGGAATCACAGATACGCAGTATTTT. Residues: CASSQEVGGLAGITDTQYF.

In its sample, this clonotype was seen many times. The chain couples TRBV6-1 to TRBJ1-1, with D possibly matching TRBD1 (5 bases). V was clipped by 7 bases and J by 11 bases, with 20 bases between them. This CDR3 contains 13 residues. CDR1 is MNHNS, CDR2 SASEGT, per germline. The CDR3 sequence is CASTWDSPKGAFF. The CDR3 region has the DNA TGTGCCAGCACCTGGGACTCCCCGAAGGGGGCTTTCTTT.

The CDR3 coding sequence is TGCGCCAGCAGCCAAAGCTGGAGACAAGGAGGGCTGTTTTTT. Translating it yields CASSQSWRQGGLFF. This chain uses TRBV4-3 with TRBJ2-2, with a possible D match to TRBD2 (5 bases). Trimming cost V 2 bases and J 13 bases, with 17 bases left between them. There are 14 residues in the CDR3. The V gene's germline CDR1 is LGHNA and CDR2 YSLEER.

This clonotype was found a few times. V gene TRBV7-6 combines with J gene TRBJ2-1; 10 bases line up with TRBD2. Per germline, CDR1 SGHVS and CDR2 FNYEAQ. The V and J ends lost 3 bases and 4 bases, in that order; junction bases with no gene match: 6. The CDR3 runs to 16 residues. This CDR3 is CASSFLSGGLYNEQFF. CDR3 nucleotide sequence: TGTGCCAGCAGCTTTCTTAGCGGGGGGCTTTACAATGAGCAGTTCTTC.

The V and J genes are TRBV10-3 and TRBJ1-5; D is ambiguous. Germline V lookup: CDR1 ENHRY, CDR2 SYGVKD. Trimming took 0 bases from V and 1 from J, leaving 10 bases between them. The CDR3 runs 16 residues. CDR3 in amino acids: CAISESGPWSNQPQHF. In DNA form, the CDR3 reads TGTGCCATCAGTGAGTCAGGACCATGGAGCAATCAGCCCCAGCATTTT.

The rearrangement uses TRBV6-2 or TRBV6-3 and TRBJ2-7; D is perhaps TRBD1 or TRBD2 (5 bases each). This CDR3 is 16 amino acids long. Germline-derived CDR1 and CDR2 are MNHEY and SVGEGT. V lost 9 bases and J 0 bases, leaving 21 bases between the germline ends. The CDR3 loop is CASPSPGRLVSYEQYV. CDR3 nucleotide sequence: TGTGCCAGTCCATCCCCGGGACGTCTCGTCTCCTACGAGCAGTACGTC.

V and J are TRBV2 and TRBJ2-3; no clear D. Germline V lookup: CDR1 SNHLY, CDR2 FYNNEI. V lost 2 bases to trimming and J lost 4 bases, with 10 bases between them. This CDR3 spans 14 amino acids. The CDR3 loop is CASSERVGPDTQYF. The CDR3 nucleotides read TGTGCCAGCAGTGAAAGGGTTGGTCCAGATACGCAGTATTTT.

The V call is TRBV7-2, the J call TRBJ2-5; 8 bases line up with TRBD2. The trim removed 1 base at V and 5 bases at J, leaving 12 bases unmatched. This CDR3 contains 17 residues. CDR1 and CDR2 (germline): SGHTA, FQGNSA. CDR3 DNA sequence: TGTGCCAGCAGCTTAGGGGTGGCGGGGGGCCTTTCTGAGACCCAGTACTTC. It encodes CASSLGVAGGLSETQYF.

Only a few counts were recorded for this clonotype. The chain employs TRBV20-1 and TRBJ2-5, with 10 bases identical to TRBD2. Germline values: CDR1 DFQATT, CDR2 SNEGSKA (reference sequence). The CDR3 spans 15 residues. V lost 4 bases and J lost 0; bases outside the gene matches: 5. CDR3 DNA sequence: TGCAGTGCTACCGGACTAGCGGAGAACCAAGAGACCCAGTACTTC. This gives the protein CSATGLAENQETQYF.

This clonotype was seen a handful of times. The CDR3: CSASPSPDTQYF. The CDR3 DNA reads TGCAGTGCTAGCCCCTCGCCGGATACGCAGTATTTT. The chain has TRBV20-1 and TRBJ2-3; D gene uncertain. The germline V gene has CDR1 DFQATT and CDR2 SNEGSKA (reference sequence). This CDR3 is built from 12 residues. Trimming shortened V by 3 bases and J by 6 bases, and 10 bases separated the two germline ends.

The J gene is TRBJ2-1, the V gene TRBV6-1, with a weak D call TRBD1 (6 bases). Germline V gives CDR1 MNHNS, CDR2 SASEGT. V lost 8 bases and J 5 bases, leaving 19 bases between the germline ends. This CDR3 has 15 residues. In nucleotides, the CDR3 is TGTGCCAGCGCGAAAACCTCGACAGGAAACAATGAGCAGTTCTTC. As protein: CASAKTSTGNNEQFF.

The chain has TRBV20-1 and TRBJ1-5, with unresolved D. Germline loops: CDR1 DFQATT, CDR2 SNEGSKA (reference sequence). This CDR3 has 12 residues. Deletions cut 6 bases from V and 4 bases from J, with 10 bases between. The CDR3 sequence is CSARPRNQPQHF. The CDR3 DNA reads as TGCAGTGCCAGGCCGCGGAATCAGCCCCAGCATTTT.

This chain uses TRBV6-2 or TRBV6-3 with TRBJ1-1; D perhaps matches TRBD1 (6 bases). Germline CDR1 is MNHEY and CDR2 is SVGEGT. Trimming removed 0 bases at V and 4 bases at J, with 9 bases between. There are 14 residues in the CDR3. CDR3 DNA sequence: TGTGCCAGCAGTTACTCCGGGACACCCACTGAAGCTTTCTTT. This sequence encodes CASSYSGTPTEAFF.

This clonotype was observed a handful of times. The chain employs TRBV4-1 and TRBJ2-6; D is ambiguous. The CDR3 runs 15 residues. V gave up 0 bases and J gave up 2 bases, with 5 bases separating them. The V gene's germline CDR1 is MGHRA and CDR2 YSYEKL. The CDR3 DNA follows: TGCGCCAGCAGCCAAGACCCCACTGGGGCCAACGTCCTGACTTTC. Translation: CASSQDPTGANVLTF.

V gene TRBV5-1 combines with J gene TRBJ2-7; weak D call: TRBD2 (7 bases). The CDR3 has 15 amino acids. The V and J ends lost 4 bases and 3 bases respectively, with 17 bases between them. Germline values: CDR1 SGHRS, CDR2 YFSETQ. CDR3 loop: CASSHGGGRSYEQYF. The CDR3 DNA follows: TGCGCCAGCAGCCATGGGGGGGGGCGCAGCTACGAGCAGTACTTC.

There are a few counts of this clonotype. The chain is built from TRBV7-9 and TRBJ2-5; 7 bases are shared with TRBD2. The CDR3 is 15 amino acids. Losses at the gene ends were 5 bases for V and 1 base for J; bases not matched to a gene: 7. CDR1 and CDR2 (germline): SEHNR, FQNEAQ (reference sequence). The CDR3 DNA follows: TGTGCCAGCAGCACCGGGAGCGGGGCCCAAGAGACCCAGTACTTC. As protein: CASSTGSGAQETQYF.

Only a few counts were recorded for this clonotype. CDR3 amino acids: CSVEEDGVGTGELFF. The CDR3 nucleotides read TGCAGCGTTGAAGAGGACGGGGTTGGGACCGGGGAGCTGTTTTTT. The chain combines TRBV29-1 with TRBJ2-2; D is perhaps TRBD2 (5 bases). V lost 0 bases, J lost 5 bases, and 13 bases lay in between. This CDR3 spans 15 amino acids. Germline CDR1 reads SQVTM; CDR2 reads ANQGSEA.

The chain employs TRBV9 and TRBJ1-5; D not resolved. V lost 4 bases and J lost 6, with 11 bases in between. The CDR3 extends over 13 amino acids. Germline assignment: CDR1 SGDLS and CDR2 YYNGEE. CDR3 sequence reads: CASSSFLGQPQHF. The CDR3 DNA is TGTGCCAGCAGCTCGTTCCTAGGTCAGCCCCAGCATTTT.

This clonotype was detected ten times or more. The rearrangement uses TRBV9 and TRBJ2-7; D remains unclear. The CDR3 extends over 15 amino acids. Trimming left V 0 bases short and J 2 bases short, with 12 bases between. CDR1 is SGDLS, CDR2 YYNGEE, per germline. This CDR3 reads CASSVEAGLAYEQYF. CDR3 bases: TGTGCCAGCAGCGTAGAAGCCGGTCTAGCCTACGAGCAGTACTTC.

This clonotype was detected a few times. The chain joins TRBV7-2 to TRBJ2-5, with D maybe TRBD1 (6 bases). The CDR3 runs to 14 residues. The germline V and J ends were trimmed by 4 bases and 2 bases, with 11 bases remaining between them. CDR1 SGHTA and CDR2 FQGNSA come from the germline V gene. The chain's CDR3 is CASSWGQAQETQYF. The CDR3 DNA sequence: TGTGCCAGCAGCTGGGGACAAGCTCAAGAGACCCAGTACTTC.

The chain links TRBV4-2 to TRBJ1-2; tentative D call: TRBD1 (6 bases). The CDR3 is 15 amino acids. Germline-derived CDR1 and CDR2 are LGHNA and YNFKEQ. V lost 1 base and J lost 4, with 13 bases in between. In nucleotides, the CDR3 is TGTGCCAGCAGCCAAGGGCAGGGGATGGGCTATGGCTACACCTTC. Protein: CASSQGQGMGYGYTF.

This chain connects TRBV19 to TRBJ2-5, with 7 bases identical to TRBD2. Germline lookup yields CDR1 LNHDA and CDR2 SQIVND (reference sequence). With V trimmed by 5 bases and J by 3 bases, 12 bases remained unmatched. The length of the CDR3 is 16 residues. DNA of the CDR3: TGTGCCAGTAGTCCCTCTCCCACGGGAGGAAAAGAGACCCAGTACTTC. This sequence encodes CASSPSPTGGKETQYF. Full variable domain (remainder filled in from reference TRBV19 and TRBJ2-5): DGGITQSPKYLFRKEGQNVTLSCEQNLNHDAMYWYRQDPGQGLRLIYYSQIVNDFQKGDIAEGYSVSREKKESFPLTVTSAQKNPTAFYLCASSPSPTGGKETQYFGPGTRLLVL.

This clonotype appeared a few times. This chain connects TRBV5-4 to TRBJ2-6; no definite D call. V gave up 3 bases and J gave up 2 bases, with 6 bases separating them. This CDR3 spans 14 amino acids. Germline CDR1 and CDR2: SGHNT and YYREEE (reference sequence). In DNA, the CDR3 is TGTGCCAGCAGCTCCTCGGCTGGGGCCAACGTCCTGACTTTC. Translation: CASSSSAGANVLTF.

This chain links TRBV6-5 with TRBJ2-5, with TRBD2 matching 9 bases. J gave up 4 bases and V 7 bases, and 4 bases lay outside the gene matches. This CDR3 has 13 residues. Germline assignment: CDR1 MNHEY and CDR2 SVGAGI. CDR3 residues: CASTWGLAETQYF. In nucleotides, the CDR3 is TGTGCCAGCACCTGGGGACTAGCAGAGACCCAGTACTTC.

This clonotype appeared many times. The V and J genes are TRBV14 and TRBJ2-3; TRBD1 aligns across 8 bases. This CDR3 region has 12 residues. The germline V gene has CDR1 SGHDN and CDR2 FVKESK. With 8 bases clipped from V and 5 bases from J, the junction kept 3 bases outside the gene matches. The CDR3 spells CASDRGGDTQYF. CDR3 in DNA: TGTGCCAGCGACAGGGGTGGAGATACGCAGTATTTT.

The rearrangement links TRBV7-2 to TRBJ2-7; a weak D match, TRBD1 (7 bases). Germline V gene sequence: CDR1 SGHTA, CDR2 FQGNSA. This CDR3 comprises 15 residues. V was trimmed by 5 bases and J by 3 bases, leaving 17 bases between them. Written as DNA, the CDR3 is TGTGCCAGCAGCAATACCGCGGGACAGTACTACGAGCAGTACTTC. Translating it yields CASSNTAGQYYEQYF.

CDR3 sequence (DNA): TGTGCCAGCACCTTAAGGCGACAGAGGGGTTCACCCCTCCACTTT. Protein sequence: CASTLRRQRGSPLHF. This chain connects TRBV12-3 or TRBV12-4 to TRBJ1-6, with a possible D match to TRBD1 (5 bases). Trimming left V 7 bases short and J 9 bases short, with 19 bases between. This CDR3 region has 15 residues.